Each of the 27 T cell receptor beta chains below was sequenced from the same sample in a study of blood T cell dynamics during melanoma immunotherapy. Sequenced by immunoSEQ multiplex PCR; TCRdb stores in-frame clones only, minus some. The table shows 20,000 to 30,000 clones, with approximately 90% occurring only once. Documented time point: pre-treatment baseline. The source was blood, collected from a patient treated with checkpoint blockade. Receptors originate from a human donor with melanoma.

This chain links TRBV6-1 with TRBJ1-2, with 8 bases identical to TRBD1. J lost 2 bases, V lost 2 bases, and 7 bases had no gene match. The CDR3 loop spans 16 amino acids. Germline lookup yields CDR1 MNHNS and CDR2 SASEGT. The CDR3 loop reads CASSEYPDRVNYGYTF. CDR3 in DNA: TGTGCCAGCAGTGAATATCCGGACAGGGTAAACTATGGCTACACCTTC.

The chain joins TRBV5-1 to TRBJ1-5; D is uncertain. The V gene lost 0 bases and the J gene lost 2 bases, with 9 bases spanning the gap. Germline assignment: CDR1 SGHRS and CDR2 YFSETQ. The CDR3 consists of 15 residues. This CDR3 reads CASSLGGFGNQPQHF. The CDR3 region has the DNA TGCGCCAGCAGCTTGGGTGGGTTTGGCAATCAGCCCCAGCATTTT.

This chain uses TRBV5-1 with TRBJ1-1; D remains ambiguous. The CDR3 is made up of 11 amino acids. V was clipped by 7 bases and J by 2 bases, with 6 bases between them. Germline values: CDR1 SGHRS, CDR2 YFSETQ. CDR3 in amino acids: CASSDNTEAFF. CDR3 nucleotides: TGCGCCAGCTCCGATAACACTGAAGCTTTCTTT.

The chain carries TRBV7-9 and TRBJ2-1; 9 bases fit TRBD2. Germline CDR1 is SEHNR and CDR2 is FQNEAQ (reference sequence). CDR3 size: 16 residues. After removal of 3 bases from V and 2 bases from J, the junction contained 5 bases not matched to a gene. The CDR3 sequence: CASSLFLAGAYNEQFF. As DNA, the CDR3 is TGTGCCAGCAGCTTGTTCTTAGCGGGGGCCTACAATGAGCAGTTCTTC.

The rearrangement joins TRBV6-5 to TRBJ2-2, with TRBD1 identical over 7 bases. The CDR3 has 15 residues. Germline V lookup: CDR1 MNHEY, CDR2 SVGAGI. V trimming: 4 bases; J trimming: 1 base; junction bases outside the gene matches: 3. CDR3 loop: CASSSGTENTGELFF. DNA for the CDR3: TGTGCCAGCAGTTCCGGGACAGAGAACACCGGGGAGCTGTTTTTT.

CDR3 amino acids: CASRTLGIQETQYF. CDR3 DNA: TGTGCCAGCAGGACCTTGGGAATCCAAGAGACCCAGTACTTC. The chain employs TRBV11-2 and TRBJ2-5; D not certain. Trimming left V 6 bases short and J 1 base short, with 12 bases between. The CDR3 runs to 14 residues. Germline CDR1 SGHAT, CDR2 FQNNGV. Drawing the rest from reference TRBV11-2 and TRBJ2-5, the complete variable domain is EAGVAQSPRYKIIEKRQSVAFWCNPISGHATLYWYQQILGQGPKLLIQFQNNGVVDDSQLPKDRFSAERLKGVDSTLKIQPAKLEDSAVYLCASRTLGIQETQYFGPGTRLLVL.

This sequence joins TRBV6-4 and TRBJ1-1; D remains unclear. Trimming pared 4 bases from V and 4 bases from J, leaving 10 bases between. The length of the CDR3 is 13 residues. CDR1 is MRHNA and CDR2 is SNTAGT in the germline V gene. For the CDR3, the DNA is TGTGCCAGCAGTGCCTCAGTGGGCACTGAAGCTTTCTTT. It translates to CASSASVGTEAFF.

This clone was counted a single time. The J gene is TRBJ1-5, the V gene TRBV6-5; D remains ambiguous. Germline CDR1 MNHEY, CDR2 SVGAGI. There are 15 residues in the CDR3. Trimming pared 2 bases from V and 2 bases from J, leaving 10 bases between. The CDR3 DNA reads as TGTGCCAGCAGTTACGAGGGCCAGGGCAATCAGCCCCAGCATTTT. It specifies CASSYEGQGNQPQHF.

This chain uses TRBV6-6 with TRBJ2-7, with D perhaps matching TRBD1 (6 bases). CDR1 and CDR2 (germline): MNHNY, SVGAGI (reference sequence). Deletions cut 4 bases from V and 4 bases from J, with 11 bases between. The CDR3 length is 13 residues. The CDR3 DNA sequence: TGTGCCAGCAGTTCTACAGGGCTATACGAGCAGTACTTC. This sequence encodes CASSSTGLYEQYF.

The CDR3 loop reads CSARSYEQYF. The CDR3 region has the DNA TGCAGTGCTAGATCCTACGAGCAGTACTTC. The chain uses TRBV20-1 and TRBJ2-7; D unresolved. With 2 bases removed from V and 1 base from J, the gap between germline ends came to 0 bases. The CDR3 length is 10 residues. CDR1 is DFQATT and CDR2 is SNEGSKA in the germline V gene (reference sequence).

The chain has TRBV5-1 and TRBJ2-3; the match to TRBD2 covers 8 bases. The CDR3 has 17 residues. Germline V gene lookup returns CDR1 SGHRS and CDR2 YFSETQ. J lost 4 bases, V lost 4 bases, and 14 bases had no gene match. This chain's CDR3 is CASSASTSALGPDTQYF. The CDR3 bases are TGCGCCAGCAGCGCCTCGACTAGCGCTCTCGGGCCAGATACGCAGTATTTT. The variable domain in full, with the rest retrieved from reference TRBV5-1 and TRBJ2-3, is KAGVTQTPRYLIKTRGQQVTLSCSPISGHRSVSWYQQTPGQGLQFLFEYFSETQRNKGNFPGRFSGRQFSNSRSEMNVSTLELGDSALYLCASSASTSALGPDTQYFGPGTRLTVL.

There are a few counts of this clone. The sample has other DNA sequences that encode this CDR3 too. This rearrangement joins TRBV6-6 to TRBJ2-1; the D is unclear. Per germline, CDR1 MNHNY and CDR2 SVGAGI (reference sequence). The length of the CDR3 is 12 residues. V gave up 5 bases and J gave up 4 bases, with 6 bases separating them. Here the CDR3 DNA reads TGTGCCAGCAGTCGCCCGTACAATGAGCAGTTCTTC. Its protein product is CASSRPYNEQFF.

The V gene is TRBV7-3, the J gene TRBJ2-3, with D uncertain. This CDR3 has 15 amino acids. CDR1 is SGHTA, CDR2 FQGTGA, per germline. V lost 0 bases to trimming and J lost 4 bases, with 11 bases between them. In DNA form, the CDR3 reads TGTGCCAGCAGCTTAACTAGCACGGGTCCAGATACGCAGTATTTT. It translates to CASSLTSTGPDTQYF.

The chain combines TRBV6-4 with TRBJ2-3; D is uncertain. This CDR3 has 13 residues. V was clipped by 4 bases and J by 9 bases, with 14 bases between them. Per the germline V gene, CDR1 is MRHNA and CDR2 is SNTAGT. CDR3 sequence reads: CASSALPGETQYF. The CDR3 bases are TGTGCCAGCAGTGCCCTTCCCGGAGAGACGCAGTATTTT.

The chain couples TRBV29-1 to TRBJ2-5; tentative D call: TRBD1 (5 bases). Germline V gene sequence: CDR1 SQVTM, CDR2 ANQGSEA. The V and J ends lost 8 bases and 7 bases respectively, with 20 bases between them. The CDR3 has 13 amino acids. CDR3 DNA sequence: TGCAGCTCCTCACCCGGCAGGGCGGCGACCCAGTACTTC. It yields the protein CSSSPGRAATQYF. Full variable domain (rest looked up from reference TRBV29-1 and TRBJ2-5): SAVISQKPSRDICQRGTSLTIQCQVDSQVTMMFWYRQQPGQSLTLIATANQGSEATYESGFVIDKFPISRPNLTFSTLTVSNMSPEDSSIYLCSSSPGRAATQYFGPGTRLLVL.

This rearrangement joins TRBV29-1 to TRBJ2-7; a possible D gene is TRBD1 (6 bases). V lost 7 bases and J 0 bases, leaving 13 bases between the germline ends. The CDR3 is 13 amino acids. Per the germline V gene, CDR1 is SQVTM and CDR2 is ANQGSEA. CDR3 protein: CSARGRHSYEQYF. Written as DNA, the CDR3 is TGCAGCGCTAGGGGGAGACACTCCTACGAGCAGTACTTC.

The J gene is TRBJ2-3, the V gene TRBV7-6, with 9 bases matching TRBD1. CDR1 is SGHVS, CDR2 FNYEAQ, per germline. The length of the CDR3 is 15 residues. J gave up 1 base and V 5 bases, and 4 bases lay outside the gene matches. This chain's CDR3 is CASSTGQGGTDTQYF. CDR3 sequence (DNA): TGTGCCAGCAGCACGGGACAGGGTGGCACAGATACGCAGTATTTT.

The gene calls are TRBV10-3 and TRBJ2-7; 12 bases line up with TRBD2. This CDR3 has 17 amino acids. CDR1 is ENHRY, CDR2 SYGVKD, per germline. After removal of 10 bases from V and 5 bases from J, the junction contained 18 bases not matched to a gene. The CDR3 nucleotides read TGTGCCACCGCGGAGGCCGGACTAGCGGGAAGGGTCCACGAGCAGTACTTC. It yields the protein CATAEAGLAGRVHEQYF.

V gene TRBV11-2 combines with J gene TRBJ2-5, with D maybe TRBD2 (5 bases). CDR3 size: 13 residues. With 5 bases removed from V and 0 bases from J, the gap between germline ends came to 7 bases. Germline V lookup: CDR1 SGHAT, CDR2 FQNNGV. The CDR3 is CASSRGNQETQYF. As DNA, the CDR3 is TGTGCCAGCAGCCGAGGGAACCAAGAGACCCAGTACTTC.

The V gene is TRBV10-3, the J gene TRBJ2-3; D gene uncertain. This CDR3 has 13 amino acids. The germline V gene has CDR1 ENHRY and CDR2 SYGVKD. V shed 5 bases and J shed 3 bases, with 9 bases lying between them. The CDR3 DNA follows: TGTGCCATCAGTTATGGACCGACAGATACGCAGTATTTT. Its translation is CAISYGPTDTQYF.

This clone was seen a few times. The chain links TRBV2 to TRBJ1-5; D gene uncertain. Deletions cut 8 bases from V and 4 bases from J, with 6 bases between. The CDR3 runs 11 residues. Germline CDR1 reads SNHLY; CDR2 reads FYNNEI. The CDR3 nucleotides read TGTGCCAGCGGACGGAATCAGCCCCAGCATTTT. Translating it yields CASGRNQPQHF.

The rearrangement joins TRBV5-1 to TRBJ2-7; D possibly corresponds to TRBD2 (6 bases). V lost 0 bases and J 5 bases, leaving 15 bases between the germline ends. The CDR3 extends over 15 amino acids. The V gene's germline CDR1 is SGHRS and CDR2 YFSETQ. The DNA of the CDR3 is TGCGCCAGCAGCTTGGCGGGGGTATCTTATGACGAGCAGTACTTC. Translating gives CASSLAGVSYDEQYF.

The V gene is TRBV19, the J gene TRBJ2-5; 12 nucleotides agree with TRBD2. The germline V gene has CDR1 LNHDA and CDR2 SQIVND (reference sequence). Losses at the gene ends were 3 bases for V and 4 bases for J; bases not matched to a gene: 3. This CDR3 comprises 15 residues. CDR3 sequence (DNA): TGTGCCAGTAGTATTGGACTAGCGGGAATAGAGACCCAGTACTTC. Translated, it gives CASSIGLAGIETQYF.

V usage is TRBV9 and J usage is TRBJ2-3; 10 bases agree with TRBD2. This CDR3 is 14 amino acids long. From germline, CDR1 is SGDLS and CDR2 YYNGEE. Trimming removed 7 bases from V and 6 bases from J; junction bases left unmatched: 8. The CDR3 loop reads CASGGLSGRDTQYF. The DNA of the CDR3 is TGTGCCAGCGGGGGGCTTAGCGGGAGGGATACGCAGTATTTT.

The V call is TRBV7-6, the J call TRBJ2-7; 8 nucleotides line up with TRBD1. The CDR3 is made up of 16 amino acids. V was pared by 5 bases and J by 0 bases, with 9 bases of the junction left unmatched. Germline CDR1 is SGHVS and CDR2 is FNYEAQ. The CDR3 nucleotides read TGTGCCAGCAGCCCGGGGACAGGATCTTTCTCCTACGAGCAGTACTTC. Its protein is CASSPGTGSFSYEQYF.

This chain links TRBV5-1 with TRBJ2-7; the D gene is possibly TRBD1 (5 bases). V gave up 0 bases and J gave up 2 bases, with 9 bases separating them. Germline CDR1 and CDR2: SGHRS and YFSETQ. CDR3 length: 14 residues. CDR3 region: CASSLVDTTYEQYF. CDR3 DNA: TGCGCCAGCAGCTTGGTGGACACAACCTACGAGCAGTACTTC.

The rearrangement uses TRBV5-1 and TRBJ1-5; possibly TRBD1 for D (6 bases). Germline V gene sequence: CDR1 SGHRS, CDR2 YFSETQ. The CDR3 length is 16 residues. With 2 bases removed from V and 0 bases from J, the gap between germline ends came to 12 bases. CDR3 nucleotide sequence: TGCGCCAGCAGCTTTCCAGGGGTAGGTAGCAATCAGCCCCAGCATTTT. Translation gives CASSFPGVGSNQPQHF.